This is a list of T cell receptor beta chains from one sample in a study of OX40 agonist ivuxolimab in advanced cancers. Assay: immunoSEQ multiplex PCR; the TCRdb copy retains only in-frame clones and omits some. Among some 70,000 clones listed, 80% were seen once. Sequenced material: CD4+ or CD8+ T cells sorted from blood, taken in a trial of the OX40 agonist ivuxolimab. These receptors were collected from an adult with an advanced solid tumor such as melanoma, head and neck, liver or kidney cancer. CDR3s include the opening cysteine and the closing phenylalanine or tryptophan. The D gene is left open where the match is weak. Expanded clones are given a class, and other clones once, few, many or no size at all.

size: -
D: TRBD1
V: TRBV7-8
length: 18
J: TRBJ2-6
CDR3: CASSFLDRGKAGANVLTF
DNA: TGTGCCAGCAGCTTTCTCGACAGGGGGAAGGCTGGGGCCAACGTCCTGACTTTC

size: -
D: TRBD2
V: TRBV6-1
length: 15
J: TRBJ2-1
CDR3: CASSEGSGTYNEQFF
DNA: TGTGCCAGCAGTGAAGGTAGCGGGACTTACAATGAGCAGTTCTTC

size: -
D: -
V: TRBV27
length: 12
J: TRBJ2-2
CDR3: CASRGGAGELFF
DNA: TGTGCCAGCAGAGGGGGGGCCGGGGAGCTGTTTTTT

size: -
D: -
V: TRBV11-3
length: 13
J: TRBJ1-1
CDR3: CASSLKGNTEAFF
DNA: TGTGCCAGCAGCTTAAAGGGGAACACTGAAGCTTTCTTT

size: few
D: -
V: TRBV5-1
length: 12
J: TRBJ1-2
CDR3: CASSLGERGYTF
DNA: TGCGCCAGCAGTCTGGGGGAACGGGGCTACACCTTC

size: -
D: -
V: TRBV9
length: 14
J: TRBJ2-5
CDR3: CASSVRSNQETQYF
DNA: TGTGCCAGCAGCGTAAGAAGTAACCAAGAGACCCAGTACTTC

size: -
D: TRBD1
V: TRBV5-1
length: 15
J: TRBJ2-2
CDR3: CASSPGTGTNGELFF
DNA: TGCGCCAGCAGCCCCGGGACAGGGACCAACGGGGAGCTGTTTTTT

size: few
D: TRBD1
V: TRBV5-1
length: 13
J: TRBJ2-1
CDR3: CASRRDSNNEQFF
DNA: TGCGCCAGCAGACGGGACAGCAACAATGAGCAGTTCTTC

size: -
D: -
V: TRBV11-2
length: 11
J: TRBJ2-5
CDR3: CASSAQETQYF
DNA: TGTGCCAGCAGCGCCCAAGAGACCCAGTACTTC

size: -
D: -
V: TRBV7-7
length: 15
J: TRBJ2-7
CDR3: CASSNRPGPTYEQYF
DNA: TGTGCCAGCAGCAATCGTCCGGGACCGACCTACGAGCAGTACTTC

size: -
D: TRBD1
V: TRBV30
length: 15
J: TRBJ1-1
CDR3: CAWSERQGRGTEAFF
DNA: TGTGCCTGGAGTGAGAGACAGGGCAGGGGCACTGAAGCTTTCTTT

size: -
D: -
V: TRBV10-1
length: 14
J: TRBJ2-5
CDR3: CASSEGVGQETQYF
DNA: TGCGCCAGCAGTGAGGGAGTGGGCCAAGAGACCCAGTACTTC

size: few
D: -
V: TRBV2
length: 16
J: TRBJ1-4
CDR3: CASREGQHATNEKLFF
DNA: TGTGCCAGCAGAGAAGGACAACATGCAACTAATGAAAAACTGTTTTTT

size: -
D: TRBD2
V: TRBV7-8
length: 15
J: TRBJ2-7
CDR3: CASSLRTSGLYEQYF
DNA: TGTGCCAGCAGCTTAAGGACTAGCGGATTGTACGAGCAGTACTTC

size: -
D: -
V: TRBV4-1
length: 13
J: TRBJ1-1
CDR3: CASSQDGRTEAFF
DNA: TGCGCCAGCAGCCAAGATGGGAGGACTGAAGCTTTCTTT

size: once
D: TRBD1
V: TRBV7-3
length: 16
J: TRBJ2-5
CDR3: CASSLSGDRGWETQYF
DNA: TGTGCCAGCAGCTTATCGGGGGACAGGGGCTGGGAGACCCAGTACTTC

size: -
D: -
V: TRBV5-6
length: 16
J: TRBJ1-1
CDR3: CASSFASRTWPREAFF
DNA: TGTGCCAGCAGCTTCGCGAGCCGGACCTGGCCCCGTGAAGCTTTCTTT

size: -
D: -
V: TRBV29-1
length: 11
J: TRBJ1-2
CDR3: CSVGSTNGYTF
DNA: TGCAGCGTTGGCAGCACCAATGGCTACACCTTC

size: -
D: TRBD1
V: TRBV29-1
length: 14
J: TRBJ2-1
CDR3: CSVTDREGTNEQFF
DNA: TGCAGCGTAACGGACAGGGAAGGGACCAATGAGCAGTTCTTC

size: -
D: -
V: TRBV7-2
length: 14
J: TRBJ1-3
CDR3: CASTYRGVGNTIYF
DNA: TGTGCCAGCACCTACCGAGGTGTCGGAAACACCATATATTTT

size: once
D: -
V: TRBV11-2
length: 16
J: TRBJ2-1
CDR3: CASSLVAGGSYNEQFF
DNA: TGTGCCAGCAGCTTAGTGGCGGGCGGGTCCTACAATGAGCAGTTCTTC

size: -
D: TRBD1
V: TRBV30
length: 13
J: TRBJ1-2
CDR3: CAWSTVTTGPYTF
DNA: TGTGCCTGGAGTACCGTAACGACAGGGCCCTACACCTTC

size: -
D: TRBD1
V: TRBV6-6
length: 15
J: TRBJ1-5
CDR3: CASRRTGGGNQPQHF
DNA: TGTGCCAGCAGGCGAACAGGGGGTGGCAATCAGCCCCAGCATTTT

size: -
D: TRBD1
V: TRBV7-9
length: 17
J: TRBJ1-5
CDR3: CASSSGTGDYSNQPQHF
DNA: TGTGCCAGCAGCTCCGGGACAGGGGATTATAGCAATCAGCCCCAGCATTTT

size: -
D: -
V: TRBV25-1
length: 16
J: TRBJ2-2
CDR3: CASSERGLANTGELFF
DNA: TGTGCCAGCAGTGAACGGGGGCTCGCGAACACCGGGGAGCTGTTTTTT

size: few
D: TRBD1
V: TRBV28
length: 15
J: TRBJ1-4
CDR3: CASSPGGDRGEKLFF
DNA: TGTGCCAGCAGTCCGGGGGGGGACAGGGGTGAAAAACTGTTTTTT

size: -
D: TRBD1
V: TRBV6-5
length: 13
J: TRBJ1-2
CDR3: CASSPDRVTGYTF
DNA: TGTGCCAGCAGCCCCGACAGGGTGACTGGCTACACCTTC

size: -
D: -
V: TRBV5-1
length: 14
J: TRBJ2-1
CDR3: CASSFGEPGYEQFF
DNA: TGCGCCAGCAGCTTTGGGGAGCCAGGCTATGAGCAGTTCTTC

size: -
D: -
V: TRBV19
length: 12
J: TRBJ1-5
CDR3: CASDGQNQPQHF
DNA: TGTGCCAGTGATGGACAGAATCAGCCCCAGCATTTT

size: -
D: -
V: TRBV10-3
length: 13
J: TRBJ1-3
CDR3: CAACEGSGNTIYF
DNA: TGTGCCGCCTGTGAGGGGTCTGGAAACACCATATATTTT

size: -
D: TRBD2
V: TRBV18
length: 24
J: TRBJ2-2
CDR3: CASSGRASGDAAEGRTSPTGELFF
DNA: TGTGCCAGCTCAGGTAGGGCTAGCGGAGACGCAGCGGAGGGCCGTACATCACCCACCGGGGAGCTGTTTTTT

size: few
D: -
V: TRBV7-3
length: 15
J: TRBJ1-1
CDR3: CASSLLGARDTEAFF
DNA: TGTGCCAGCAGCTTGTTGGGGGCCCGAGACACTGAAGCTTTCTTT

size: -
D: TRBD1
V: TRBV6-6
length: 15
J: TRBJ2-7
CDR3: CASNPPGQGNYEQYF
DNA: TGTGCCAGCAACCCTCCGGGACAGGGGAATTACGAGCAGTACTTC

size: -
D: -
V: TRBV5-4
length: 14
J: TRBJ2-2
CDR3: CASSLDRATGELFF
DNA: TGTGCCAGCAGCTTGGACAGGGCCACCGGGGAGCTGTTTTTT

size: -
D: -
V: TRBV5-1
length: 15
J: TRBJ1-2
CDR3: CASSLGARANYGYTF
DNA: TGCGCCAGCAGCTTGGGGGCAAGAGCTAACTATGGCTACACCTTC

size: -
D: -
V: TRBV5-1
length: 14
J: TRBJ1-6
CDR3: CASSSQGEGSPLHF
DNA: TGCGCCAGCAGCTCACAGGGAGAAGGGTCACCCCTCCACTTT

size: -
D: TRBD1
V: TRBV29-1
length: 15
J: TRBJ1-2
CDR3: CSVEGWDREHYGYTF
DNA: TGCAGCGTTGAAGGGTGGGACAGGGAACACTATGGCTACACCTTC

size: -
D: -
V: TRBV5-1
length: 15
J: TRBJ1-6
CDR3: CASSLIAGSNSPLHF
DNA: TGCGCCAGCAGCTTGATAGCAGGCAGTAATTCACCCCTCCACTTT

size: -
D: -
V: TRBV27
length: 16
J: TRBJ2-5
CDR3: CASRSEVGAYQETQYF
DNA: TGTGCCAGCAGATCTGAGGTGGGGGCATACCAAGAGACCCAGTACTTC

size: -
D: TRBD1
V: TRBV2
length: 15
J: TRBJ1-5
CDR3: CASRGTGGGNQPQHF
DNA: TGTGCCAGCAGGGGGACAGGGGGCGGCAATCAGCCCCAGCATTTT

size: -
D: TRBD1
V: TRBV27
length: 15
J: TRBJ1-6
CDR3: CASSPQGASNSPLHF
DNA: TGTGCCAGCAGTCCACAGGGGGCATCAAATTCACCCCTCCACTTT

size: -
D: -
V: TRBV4-3
length: 16
J: TRBJ1-4
CDR3: CASSQDQFATNEKLFF
DNA: TGCGCCAGCAGCCAAGATCAGTTTGCAACTAATGAAAAACTGTTTTTT

size: -
D: -
V: TRBV6-5
length: 15
J: TRBJ2-3
CDR3: CASSFRGDSTDTQYF
DNA: TGTGCCAGCAGTTTTAGGGGGGACAGCACAGATACGCAGTATTTT

size: -
D: TRBD1
V: TRBV10-3
length: 17
J: TRBJ1-2
CDR3: CAISESGGGKLAYGYTF
DNA: TGTGCCATCAGTGAGTCAGGGGGCGGGAAGCTCGCCTATGGCTACACCTTC

size: -
D: TRBD1
V: TRBV7-8
length: 14
J: TRBJ1-2
CDR3: CASSPDRGNYGYTF
DNA: TGTGCCAGCAGCCCTGACAGGGGAAACTATGGCTACACCTTC

size: -
D: TRBD1
V: TRBV2
length: 13
J: TRBJ1-2
CDR3: CASSEQGDYGYTF
DNA: TGTGCCAGCAGTGAACAGGGGGACTATGGCTACACCTTC

size: few
D: -
V: TRBV7-2
length: 15
J: TRBJ2-5
CDR3: CASSFSGHKAETQYF
DNA: TGTGCCAGCAGCTTTTCGGGGCACAAGGCGGAGACCCAGTACTTC

size: once
D: TRBD1
V: TRBV2
length: 13
J: TRBJ1-4
CDR3: CASSRTGPEKLFF
DNA: TGTGCCAGCAGTCGGACAGGGCCCGAAAAACTGTTTTTT

size: -
D: -
V: TRBV2
length: 13
J: TRBJ2-1
CDR3: CASSGGFYNEQFF
DNA: TGTGCCAGCAGTGGGGGGTTCTACAATGAGCAGTTCTTC

size: -
D: -
V: TRBV21-1
length: 17
J: TRBJ2-1
CDR3: CASAVRIGTGSYNEQFF
DNA: TGTGCCAGCGCAGTGAGAATCGGGACAGGCTCCTACAATGAGCAGTTCTTC

size: few
D: -
V: TRBV7-9
length: 14
J: TRBJ2-3
CDR3: CASSLVVGADTQYF
DNA: TGTGCCAGCAGCTTAGTTGTAGGTGCAGATACGCAGTATTTT

size: -
D: -
V: TRBV27
length: 14
J: TRBJ2-7
CDR3: CASSSLTGLYEQYF
DNA: TGTGCCAGCAGTTCTCTGACTGGGCTTTACGAGCAGTACTTC